This T cell receptor (beta chain) was recorded in a study of T cell responses to AZD1222 COVID-19 vaccine. Germline V gives CDR1 SGHTA, CDR2 FQGNSA. With 4 bases clipped from V and 1 base from J, the junction kept 15 bases outside the gene matches. The CDR3 covers 19 residues. The data were produced by immunoSEQ multiplex PCR, yet TCRdb's version contains in-frame clones alone and is incomplete. The data contain roughly 200,000 clones, 80% to 95% of them singletons. The sequenced sample was peripheral blood, obtained 28 days after the second dose of the MenACWY control vaccine. This clonotype was obtained from an adult who received the MenACWY meningococcal vaccine as a control. This chain links TRBV7-2 with TRBJ2-2; TRBD2 matches 7 bases. The CDR3 DNA follows: TGTGCCAGCAGCTCCATCTACGGGGGGAATGATTTGAACACCGGGGAGCTGTTTTTT. Its protein product is CASSSIYGGNDLNTGELFF.